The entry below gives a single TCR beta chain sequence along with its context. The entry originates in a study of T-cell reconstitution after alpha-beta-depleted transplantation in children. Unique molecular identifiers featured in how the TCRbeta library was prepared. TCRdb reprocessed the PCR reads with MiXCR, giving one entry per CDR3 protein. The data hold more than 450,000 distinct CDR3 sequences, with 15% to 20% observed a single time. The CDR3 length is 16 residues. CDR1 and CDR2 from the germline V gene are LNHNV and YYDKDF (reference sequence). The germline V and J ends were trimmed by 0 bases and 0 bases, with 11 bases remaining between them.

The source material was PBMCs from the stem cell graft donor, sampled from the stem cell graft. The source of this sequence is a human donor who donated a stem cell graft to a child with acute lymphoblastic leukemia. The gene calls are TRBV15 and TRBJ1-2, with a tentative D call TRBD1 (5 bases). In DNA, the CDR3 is TGTGCCACCAGCAGAGATAGAGGACAAGCTAACTATGGCTACACCTTC. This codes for CATSRDRGQANYGYTF.